This T cell receptor (beta chain) comes out of a study of T cell changes during pregnancy in multiple sclerosis. There are 19 residues in the CDR3. Trimming left V 1 base short and J 0 bases short, with 20 bases between. Germline lookup yields CDR1 MGHRA and CDR2 YSYEKL. Sequencing used immunoSEQ multiplex PCR; TCRdb keeps in-frame clones, though not all of them. This table holds just under 35,000 clones, roughly 93% found once. The TCR originated in a female donor in good health, enrolled as a control in a pregnancy study. The chain links TRBV4-1 to TRBJ2-3; maybe TRBD2 (7 bases). The source material was peripheral blood, sampled in the second trimester of pregnancy. The CDR3 spells CASSQVGRGRRSSTDTQYF. The CDR3 nucleotides read TGCGCCAGCAGCCAAGTCGGGCGGGGGCGTAGGAGTAGCACAGATACGCAGTATTTT.